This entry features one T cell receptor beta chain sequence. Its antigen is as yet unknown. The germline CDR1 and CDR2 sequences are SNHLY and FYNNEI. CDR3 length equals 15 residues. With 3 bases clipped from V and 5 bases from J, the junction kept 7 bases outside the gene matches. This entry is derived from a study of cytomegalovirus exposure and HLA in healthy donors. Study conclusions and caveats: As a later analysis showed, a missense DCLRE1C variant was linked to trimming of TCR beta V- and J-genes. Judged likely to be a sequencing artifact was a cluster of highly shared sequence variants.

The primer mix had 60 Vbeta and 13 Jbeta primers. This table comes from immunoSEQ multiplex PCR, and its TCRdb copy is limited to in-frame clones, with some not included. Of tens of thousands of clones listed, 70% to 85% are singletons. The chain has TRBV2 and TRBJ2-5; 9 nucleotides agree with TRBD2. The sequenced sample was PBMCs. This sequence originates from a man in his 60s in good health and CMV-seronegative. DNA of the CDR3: TGTGCCAGCAGTGACGCGGGAGGGCCTGTTGAGACCCAGTACTTC. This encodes CASSDAGGPVETQYF.